A single sample gave rise to the 21 T cell receptor beta chains below, sequenced in a study of early T cells in non-severe SARS-CoV-2 infection (TCRdb year 2021). The library came from 5' RACE. The data were produced on a NextSeq 500. Starting from the raw public reads, TCRdb applied fastp trimming at Q25, assembled clones with MiXCR and retained in-frame beta chains. Here each entry gathers all rows of one CDR3 protein and keeps the most common genes and DNA. Here the sample has about 66,000 distinct CDR3 sequences; 13% occur a single time. The top ten hold about 8.3% of the sample. Sample: whole blood. These receptors were collected from an adult who was a healthcare worker with PCR-confirmed SARS-CoV-2 infection or an uninfected control (not recorded which).

The chain carries TRBV6-2 or TRBV6-3 and TRBJ2-7; 8 bases map to TRBD2. The germline gives CDR1 MNHEY, CDR2 SVGEGT. J was trimmed by 3 bases and V by 7 bases; bases with no gene match: 5. This CDR3 is 13 amino acids long. CDR3 DNA sequence: TGTGCCAGCAATCAGCGGGAGTTCTACGAGCAGTACTTC. Its protein product is CASNQREFYEQYF.

This clonotype was counted only a few times. This chain links TRBV3-1 with TRBJ2-7, with D perhaps matching TRBD2 (6 bases). The CDR3 is 13 amino acids. The V gene's germline CDR1 is LGHDT and CDR2 YNNKEL (reference sequence). V lost 6 bases, J lost 6 bases, and 15 bases lay in between. CDR3 in DNA: TGTGCCAGCAGGGGGGGATTCAGCGCCGAGCAGTACTTC. Translating gives CASRGGFSAEQYF.

V and J are TRBV20-1 and TRBJ2-1; 7 positions match TRBD2. V shed 4 bases and J 7 bases; nucleotides not matched to a gene: 10. This CDR3 has 14 amino acids. Germline V gene data show CDR1 as DFQATT and CDR2 as SNEGSKA (reference sequence). The CDR3 region is CSANRLAEGNEQFF. CDR3 nucleotides: TGCAGTGCTAATCGGCTAGCGGAGGGGAATGAGCAGTTCTTC.

This clonotype was picked up a small number of times. The CDR3 sequence: CSAIPVAGPSRGEQFF. DNA of the CDR3: TGCAGTGCTATCCCCGTAGCGGGCCCGTCTCGGGGCGAGCAGTTCTTC. This chain links TRBV20-1 with TRBJ2-1; TRBD2 matches at 7 bases. The junction had 19 bases not matched to a gene; V was cut back by 4 bases and J by 10 bases. CDR1 DFQATT and CDR2 SNEGSKA come from the germline V gene (reference sequence). The CDR3 contains 16 residues.

This clonotype was seen more than once but under ten times. The genes are TRBV28 and TRBJ2-7; no definite D call. The CDR3 has 15 amino acids. V shed 1 base and J shed 9 bases, with 19 bases lying between them. Looked up from germline, CDR1 is MDHEN and CDR2 is SYDVKM. The DNA of the CDR3 is TGTGCCAGCAGTTTATCCGACCGAGTCCTACGAGTGCAGTACTTC. Its translation is CASSLSDRVLRVQYF.

This clonotype was recorded at least ten times. The chain uses TRBV7-9 and TRBJ2-7, with 10 bases fitting TRBD1. The CDR3 is made up of 15 amino acids. Germline V lookup: CDR1 SEHNR, CDR2 FQNEAQ (reference sequence). J was trimmed by 0 bases and V by 4 bases; bases with no gene match: 3. CDR3 DNA: TGTGCCAGCAGCTACGGGACAGGGGCCTCCTACGAGCAGTACTTC. It codes for CASSYGTGASYEQYF.

The V and J genes are TRBV24-1 and TRBJ2-1; TRBD2 matches at 7 bases. The ends lost 3 bases at V and 6 bases at J; junction bases unmatched: 10. The CDR3 is 16 residues long. The germline CDR1 and CDR2 sequences are KGHDR and SFDVKD. This chain's CDR3 is CATSDPVAGVGNEQFF. The CDR3 coding sequence is TGTGCCACCAGTGATCCGGTTGCGGGAGTGGGCAATGAGCAGTTCTTC.

This sequence joins TRBV11-2 and TRBJ2-3, with D unclear. The CDR3 sequence is 11 residues long. The V end lost 4 bases, the J end lost 7 bases, and 6 bases lay between the germline ends. Germline V gives CDR1 SGHAT, CDR2 FQNNGV. The CDR3 region has the DNA TGTGCCAGCAGCTCTGCACATACGCAGTATTTT. Translation: CASSSAHTQYF. The whole variable domain, remainder taken from reference TRBV11-2 and TRBJ2-3, is EAGVAQSPRYKIIEKRQSVAFWCNPISGHATLYWYQQILGQGPKLLIQFQNNGVVDDSQLPKDRFSAERLKGVDSTLKIQPAKLEDSAVYLCASSSAHTQYFGPGTRLTVL.

The chain is built from TRBV18 and TRBJ1-5, with 11 bases that match TRBD1. Germline CDR1 KGHSH, CDR2 LQKENI. CDR3 size: 14 residues. V lost 3 bases to trimming and J lost 6 bases; unmatched junction nucleotides: 1. CDR3 bases: TGTGCCAGCTCACCCGGGACAGGGGGTCAGCCCCAGCATTTT. This gives the protein CASSPGTGGQPQHF.

A few counts support this clonotype. The V gene is TRBV19, the J gene TRBJ2-5; TRBD1 is a possible D gene (6 bases). This CDR3 region has 14 residues. V gave up 6 bases and J gave up 1 base, with 12 bases separating them. Germline CDR1 is LNHDA and CDR2 is SQIVND (reference sequence). The CDR3 protein is CASSPDSTQETQYF. In DNA, the CDR3 is TGTGCCAGTAGCCCGGACAGCACCCAAGAGACCCAGTACTTC.

The chain uses TRBV20-1 and TRBJ2-3, with TRBD2 matching over 14 bases. The CDR3 extends over 19 amino acids. After removal of 3 bases from V and 4 bases from J, the junction contained 15 bases not matched to a gene. Germline assignment: CDR1 DFQATT and CDR2 SNEGSKA (reference sequence). The CDR3 is CSASLRLAGGGLAPDTQYF. The CDR3 DNA is TGCAGTGCTAGTCTGAGACTAGCGGGAGGGGGTTTGGCTCCAGATACGCAGTATTTT.

The chain couples TRBV9 to TRBJ1-1, with D perhaps TRBD1 (6 bases). The CDR3 is 15 residues long. Germline V gives CDR1 SGDLS, CDR2 YYNGEE. Trimming shortened V by 5 bases and J by 0 bases, and 14 bases separated the two germline ends. In nucleotides, the CDR3 is TGTGCCAGCAGGGCAACAGGGACCATGAACACTGAAGCTTTCTTT. The encoded protein is CASRATGTMNTEAFF.

This clonotype was detected a few times. The rearrangement joins TRBV6-1 to TRBJ1-1; TRBD1 aligns across 9 bases. Trimming removed 7 bases from V and 1 base from J; junction bases left unmatched: 7. The CDR3 is 15 residues long. Germline V gene data show CDR1 as MNHNS and CDR2 as SASEGT. This chain's CDR3 is CASTRTGAGNTEAFF. CDR3 bases: TGTGCCAGCACCCGGACAGGGGCGGGGAACACTGAAGCTTTCTTT.

This clonotype showed up many times. The V gene is TRBV27, the J gene TRBJ2-7; a possible D gene is TRBD2 (5 bases). Between the trimmed V and J ends, which lost 5 bases and 4 bases, there was a span of 21 bases. The CDR3 contains 16 residues. Germline CDR1 MNHEY, CDR2 SMNVEV (reference sequence). The CDR3 reads CASSGNGLAGRYEQYF. CDR3 coding DNA: TGTGCCAGCAGTGGAAACGGACTCGCTGGGCGGTACGAGCAGTACTTC.

This clonotype occurred a few times. The chain joins TRBV20-1 to TRBJ2-7, with 10 bases matching TRBD2. The CDR3 runs 14 residues. V gave up 3 bases and J gave up 3 bases; unmatched junction bases: 5. Germline V CDR1 and CDR2: DFQATT, SNEGSKA (reference sequence). CDR3 amino acids: CSARASGSIYEQYF. The CDR3 nucleotides are TGCAGTGCTAGGGCTAGCGGGAGCATCTACGAGCAGTACTTC.

This clonotype was seen more than once but under ten times. Mismatch with germline at one junction end may stem from a read error. The CDR3: CASSLGAGAIF. Written as DNA, the CDR3 is TGTGCCAGCAGCCTAGGGGCAGGGGCCATCTTC. J is TRBJ2-1 and V is TRBV11-2; D possibly corresponds to TRBD1 (6 bases). Germline CDR1 reads SGHAT; CDR2 reads FQNNGV. CDR3 size: 11 residues.

This clonotype has more than one count but fewer than ten. V gene TRBV12-3 or TRBV12-4 combines with J gene TRBJ2-2; D gene ambiguous. V lost 6 bases and J lost 7, with 9 bases in between. This CDR3 comprises 12 residues. CDR3 sequence reads: CASSEVDGELFF. As DNA, the CDR3 is TGTGCCAGCAGCGAGGTTGACGGGGAGCTGTTTTTT.

This clonotype was observed a few times. This chain uses TRBV29-1 with TRBJ1-1; D ambiguous. CDR1 is SQVTM, CDR2 ANQGSEA, per germline. The CDR3 has 11 residues. The germline V and J ends were trimmed by 1 base and 6 bases, with 6 bases remaining between them. Here the CDR3 DNA reads TGCAGCGTTGAAGGAGCGGCTGAAGCTTTCTTT. This encodes CSVEGAAEAFF.

This clonotype has at least ten counts. The rearrangement links TRBV29-1 to TRBJ1-1; possibly TRBD1 for D (5 bases). The CDR3 has 10 residues. Germline lookup yields CDR1 SQVTM and CDR2 ANQGSEA. V lost 4 bases to trimming and J lost 7 bases, with 7 bases between them. The CDR3 coding sequence is TGCAGCGTTGGGGGGTTTGAAGCTTTCTTT. This codes for CSVGGFEAFF.

This clonotype was seen more than once but under ten times. V usage is TRBV27 and J usage is TRBJ2-1; the D gene is possibly TRBD2 (6 bases). Per germline, CDR1 MNHEY and CDR2 SMNVEV (reference sequence). The CDR3 length is 15 residues. The V gene lost 5 bases and the J gene lost 8 bases, with 19 bases spanning the gap. Here the CDR3 DNA reads TGTGCCAGCAGTCCCCACGGACTAAAAGTATATGAGCAGTTCTTC. It encodes CASSPHGLKVYEQFF.

The chain carries TRBV5-1 and TRBJ1-2, with TRBD1 identical over 8 bases. Per the germline V gene, CDR1 is SGHRS and CDR2 is YFSETQ. The CDR3 covers 14 residues. V shed 0 bases and J 5 bases; nucleotides not matched to a gene: 3. As DNA, the CDR3 is TGCGCCAGCAGCTTGGGGGACAGGAGATATGGCTACACCTTC. This gives the protein CASSLGDRRYGYTF.